Listed below are T cell receptor beta chains from one sample, sequenced in a study of OX40 agonist ivuxolimab in advanced cancers. The data were produced by immunoSEQ multiplex PCR, yet TCRdb's version contains in-frame clones alone and is incomplete. The data show about 68,000 clones, about 89% seen once. Sequences were derived from CD4+ or CD8+ T cells sorted from blood, sampled in a trial of the OX40 agonist ivuxolimab. These receptors all stem from an adult with an advanced solid tumor such as melanoma, head and neck, liver or kidney cancer. CDR3s include the opening cysteine and the closing phenylalanine or tryptophan. Fields, in order: clone size, D gene, J gene, V gene, CDR3 DNA, CDR3 protein. D genes are given only for firm matches. Clone size appears in some rows only: once, few, many, or a class for an expanded clone.

>NA|NA|TRBJ2-2|TRBV19
TGTGCCAGTAACTGGAACACCGGGGAGCTGTTTTTT
CASNWNTGELFF
>NA|TRBD2|TRBJ2-1|TRBV30
TGTGCCTGGAATTCCCGGGCGGGAGGGCCGCGAGGGTCCAATGAGCAGTTCTTC
CAWNSRAGGPRGSNEQFF
>NA|NA|TRBJ2-5|TRBV2
TGTGCCAGCATTCTTGCGGAGATACCCCAAGAGACCCAGTACTTC
CASILAEIPQETQYF
>NA|TRBD2|TRBJ2-5|TRBV15
TGTGCCACCAGCAGAGATCGAGCGGGAGGGCCTCAGACCCAGTACTTC
CATSRDRAGGPQTQYF
>NA|NA|TRBJ1-4|TRBV29-1
TGCAGCGTTGGTGCCCTGGGGGAAAAACTGTTTTTT
CSVGALGEKLFF
>NA|TRBD2|TRBJ2-7|TRBV7-9
TGTGCCAGCAGCTCCGGGGAGGCGGGAGGTGGCTACGAGCAGTACTTC
CASSSGEAGGGYEQYF
>once|NA|TRBJ1-1|TRBV5-4
TGTGCCAGCAGGTGGGGGGGCCAAACGAACACTGAAGCTTTCTTT
CASRWGGQTNTEAFF
>NA|NA|TRBJ2-4|TRBV20-1
TGCAGTGCCCTGGACGGCATTCAGTACTTC
CSALDGIQYF
>NA|NA|TRBJ2-7|TRBV29-1
TGCAGCGTTGAGGAATCCTACGAGCAGTACTTC
CSVEESYEQYF
>NA|NA|TRBJ1-2|TRBV5-4
TGTGCCAGCACCTCCGCCGGGAGGGGGAGTGGCTACACCTTC
CASTSAGRGSGYTF
>NA|NA|TRBJ1-2|TRBV19
TGTGCCAGTAGTCCAAATATTAATTTGGGCTATGGCTACACCTTC
CASSPNINLGYGYTF
>NA|NA|TRBJ2-1|TRBV2
TGTGCCAGCAGGATGATTAATGAGCAGTTCTTC
CASRMINEQFF
>NA|TRBD1|TRBJ2-1|TRBV2
TGTGCCAGCAGCCAAAACACCGGGACAGGGCACAATGAGCAGTTCTTC
CASSQNTGTGHNEQFF
>NA|NA|TRBJ2-3|TRBV4-2
TGTGCCAGCAGCCAAGACCCAGGGGGGAGCACAGATACGCAGTATTTT
CASSQDPGGSTDTQYF
>NA|NA|TRBJ2-1|TRBV23-1
TGCGCCAGCAGCCATTGCCCGGACAGCTCCTACAATGAGCAGTTCTTC
CASSHCPDSSYNEQFF
>NA|TRBD1|TRBJ1-2|TRBV19
TGTGCCAGTAATCCTTCGACAGGGTATGCCTATGGCTACACCTTC
CASNPSTGYAYGYTF
>NA|NA|TRBJ2-1|TRBV5-4
TGTGCCAGCAGCTCGTGGGATAGCAATGAGCAGTTCTTC
CASSSWDSNEQFF
>once|NA|TRBJ1-5|TRBV5-1
TGCGCCAGCAGCTTGGCCGGACGGAGCAATCAGCCCCAGCATTTT
CASSLAGRSNQPQHF
>NA|TRBD2|TRBJ2-1|TRBV5-1
TGCGCCAGCAGCTTGGAAGGAGGGAGGGCGAGCAATGAGCAGTTCTTC
CASSLEGGRASNEQFF
>NA|NA|TRBJ2-1|TRBV27
TGTGCCAGCAGTGCTCTAGCCGAGCAGTTCTTC
CASSALAEQFF
>NA|NA|TRBJ1-4|TRBV21-1
TGTGCCAGCAGCACAGACGGCAGAATGCACCCAACTAATGAAAAACTGTTTTTT
CASSTDGRMHPTNEKLFF
>NA|TRBD1|TRBJ2-5|TRBV19
TGTGCCAGTGCGATAGGGGGCCGTTGGGAGACCCAGTACTTC
CASAIGGRWETQYF
>NA|TRBD1|TRBJ1-2|TRBV28
TGTGCCAGCAGTTTATTGACAGGGGGCGCTGGCTACACCTTC
CASSLLTGGAGYTF
>NA|NA|TRBJ2-7|TRBV6-6
TGTGCCAGCAGCCAGGCTTTTGGGGGGATGCCCTACGAGCAGTACTTC
CASSQAFGGMPYEQYF
>NA|NA|TRBJ1-1|TRBV7-9
TGTGCCAGCAGCCCGCAGACAGGACTGAACACTGAAGCTTTCTTT
CASSPQTGLNTEAFF
>NA|NA|TRBJ2-3|TRBV6-5
TGTGCCAGCAGACAGGGAACGCCAGATACGCAGTATTTT
CASRQGTPDTQYF
>NA|TRBD2|TRBJ2-7|TRBV19
TGTGCCAGTAGTATGGGAGCGGGAGCGTCCTACGAGCAGTACTTC
CASSMGAGASYEQYF
>NA|NA|TRBJ1-1|TRBV19
TGTGCCAGTAGAAAAGGAGGTGGGGGGTATAACATGAACACTGAAGCTTTCTTT
CASRKGGGGYNMNTEAFF
>NA|TRBD1|TRBJ1-2|TRBV28
TGTGCCAGCAGTTTCCCCAGGGGGAGTCATGGCTACACCTTC
CASSFPRGSHGYTF
>NA|TRBD2|TRBJ2-1|TRBV5-1
TGCGCCAGCAGCTTGGCTCTAGCGGGGTACAATGAGCAGTTCTTC
CASSLALAGYNEQFF
>NA|TRBD1|TRBJ1-1|TRBV5-4
TGTGCCAGCAGAACAGACAGGGGGCTCACTGAAGCTTTCTTT
CASRTDRGLTEAFF
>few|NA|TRBJ1-2|TRBV6-1
TGTGCCAGCAGTGAAGACTATGGCTACACCTTC
CASSEDYGYTF
>once|TRBD1|TRBJ1-5|TRBV6-5
TGTGCCAGCAGTTACTCAAACAGGGGCCATCAGCCCCAGCATTTT
CASSYSNRGHQPQHF
>NA|NA|TRBJ2-7|TRBV10-3
TGTGCCATCAGTGAACAGGAAAGGCGTGAGCAGTACTTC
CAISEQERREQYF
>NA|TRBD2|TRBJ2-1|TRBV19
TGTGCCAGCCCCCGTAAGGGGCGGACTAGCGGCTCCTACAATGAGCAGTTCTTC
CASPRKGRTSGSYNEQFF
>NA|NA|TRBJ2-7|TRBV6-4
TGTGCCAGCAGACCCGGGACTCACGAGCAGTACTTC
CASRPGTHEQYF
>NA|TRBD1|TRBJ2-1|TRBV10-3
TGTGCCATCAAAAGTATAAACCCGGGACAGGGAATTCGCAATGAGCAGTTCTTC
CAIKSINPGQGIRNEQFF
>NA|NA|TRBJ2-7|TRBV11-2
TGTGCCAGCAGCTTAGAAGGGGGATGGTACGAGCAGTACTTC
CASSLEGGWYEQYF
>NA|NA|TRBJ2-3|TRBV11-2
TGTGCCAGCAGCTTAGAGGGCAACACAGATACGCAGTATTTT
CASSLEGNTDTQYF
>NA|NA|TRBJ1-5|TRBV5-4
TGTGCCAGCAGCTTTATTGGGACCAATCAGCCCCAGCATTTT
CASSFIGTNQPQHF
>few|NA|TRBJ2-1|TRBV5-4
TGTGCCAGCAGCTTGGATCCCAGCTCCTACAATGAGCAGTTCTTC
CASSLDPSSYNEQFF
>few|NA|TRBJ1-4|TRBV28
TGTGCCAGCAGTTTTCGTACTTCGGGGGAAAAACTGTTTTTT
CASSFRTSGEKLFF
>NA|TRBD1|TRBJ2-7|TRBV5-4
TGTGCCAGCAGAAACTCACAGGGGACCTACGAGCAGTACTTC
CASRNSQGTYEQYF